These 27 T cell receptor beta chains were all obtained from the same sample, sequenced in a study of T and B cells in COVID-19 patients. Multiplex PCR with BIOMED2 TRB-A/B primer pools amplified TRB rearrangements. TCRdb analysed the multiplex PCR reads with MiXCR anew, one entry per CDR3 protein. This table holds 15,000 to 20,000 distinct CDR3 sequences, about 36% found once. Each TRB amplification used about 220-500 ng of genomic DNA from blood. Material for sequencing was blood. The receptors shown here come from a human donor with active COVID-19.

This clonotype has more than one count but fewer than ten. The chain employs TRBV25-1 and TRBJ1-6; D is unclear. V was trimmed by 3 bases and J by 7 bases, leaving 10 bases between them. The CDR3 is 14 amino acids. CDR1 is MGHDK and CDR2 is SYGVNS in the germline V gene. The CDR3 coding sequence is TGTGCCAGCAGTGAGGGGTTTCAGAATTCACCCCTCCACTTT. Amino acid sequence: CASSEGFQNSPLHF. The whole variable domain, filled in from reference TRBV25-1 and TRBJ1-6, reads EADIYQTPRYLVIGTGKKITLECSQTMGHDKMYWYQQDPGMELHLIHYSYGVNSTEKGDLSSESTVSRIRTEHFPLTLESARPSHTSQYLCASSEGFQNSPLHFGNGTRLTVT.

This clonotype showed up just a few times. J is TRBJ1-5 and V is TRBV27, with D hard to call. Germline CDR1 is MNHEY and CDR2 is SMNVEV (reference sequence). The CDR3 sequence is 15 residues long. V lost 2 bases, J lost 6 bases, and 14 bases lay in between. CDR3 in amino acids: CASSLSPTSGQPQHF. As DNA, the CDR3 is TGTGCCAGCAGTTTAAGCCCAACTAGCGGTCAGCCCCAGCATTTT.

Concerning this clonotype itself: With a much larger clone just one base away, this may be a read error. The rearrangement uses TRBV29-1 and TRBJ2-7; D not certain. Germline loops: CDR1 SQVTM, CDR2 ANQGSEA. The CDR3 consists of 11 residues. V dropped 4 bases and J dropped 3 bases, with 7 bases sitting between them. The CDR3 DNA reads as TGCAGCGTTGTAAACAGCTACGAGCAGTACGTC. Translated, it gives CSVVNSYEQYV.

CDR3 loop: CASSFIPGLAKDTDTQYF. In DNA, the CDR3 is TGTGCCAGTAGCTTCATACCGGGACTAGCGAAGGACACAGATACGCAGTATTTT. The chain recombines TRBV19 with TRBJ2-3, with 10 bases identical to TRBD2. The trim removed 6 bases at V and 2 bases at J, leaving 14 bases unmatched. The CDR3 length is 18 residues. Germline CDR1 LNHDA, CDR2 SQIVND (reference sequence).

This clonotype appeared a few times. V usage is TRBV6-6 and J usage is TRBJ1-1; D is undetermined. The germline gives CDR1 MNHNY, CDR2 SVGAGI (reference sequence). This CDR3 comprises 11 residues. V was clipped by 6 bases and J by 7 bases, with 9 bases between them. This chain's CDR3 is CASRVGNEAFF. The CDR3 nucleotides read TGTGCCAGCAGGGTTGGCAATGAAGCTTTCTTT.

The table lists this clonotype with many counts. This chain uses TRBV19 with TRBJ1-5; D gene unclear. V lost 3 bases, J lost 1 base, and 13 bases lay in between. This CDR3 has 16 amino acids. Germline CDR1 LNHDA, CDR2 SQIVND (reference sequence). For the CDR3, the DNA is TGTGCCAGTAGTATCCTTTTAGGGCAGAGCAATCAGCCCCAGCATTTT. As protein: CASSILLGQSNQPQHF.

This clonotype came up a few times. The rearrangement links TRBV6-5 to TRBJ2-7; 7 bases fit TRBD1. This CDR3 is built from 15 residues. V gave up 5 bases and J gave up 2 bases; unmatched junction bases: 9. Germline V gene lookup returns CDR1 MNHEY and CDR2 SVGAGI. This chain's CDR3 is CASSTRGGATYEQYF. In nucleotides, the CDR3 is TGTGCCAGCAGTACCCGAGGGGGCGCGACCTACGAGCAGTACTTC.

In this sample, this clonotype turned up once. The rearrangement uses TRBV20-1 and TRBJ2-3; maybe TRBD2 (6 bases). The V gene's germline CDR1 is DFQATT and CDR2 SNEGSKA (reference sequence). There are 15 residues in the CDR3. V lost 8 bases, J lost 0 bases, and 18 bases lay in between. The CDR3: CSWVIGSGSTDTQYF. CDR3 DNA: TGCAGTTGGGTCATCGGTAGCGGTAGCACAGATACGCAGTATTTT.

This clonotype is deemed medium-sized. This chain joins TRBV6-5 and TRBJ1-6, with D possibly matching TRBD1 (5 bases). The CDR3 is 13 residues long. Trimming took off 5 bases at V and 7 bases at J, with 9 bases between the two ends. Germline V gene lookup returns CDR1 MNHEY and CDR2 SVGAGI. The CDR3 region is CASSRGVNSPLHF. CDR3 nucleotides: TGTGCCAGCAGTCGAGGGGTCAATTCACCCCTCCACTTT.

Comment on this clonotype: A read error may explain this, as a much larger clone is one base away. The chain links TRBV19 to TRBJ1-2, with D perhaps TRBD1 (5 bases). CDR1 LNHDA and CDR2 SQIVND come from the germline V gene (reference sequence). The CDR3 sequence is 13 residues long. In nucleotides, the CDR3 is TGTGCCACTAGTATCCGGGACGGCTATGGCTACACCTTC. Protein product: CATSIRDGYGYTF. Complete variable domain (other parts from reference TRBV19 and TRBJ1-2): DGGITQSPKYLFRKEGQNVTLSCEQNLNHDAMYWYRQDPGQGLRLIYYSQIVNDFQKGDIAEGYSVSREKKESFPLTVTSAQKNPTAFYLCATSIRDGYGYTFGSGTRLTVV.

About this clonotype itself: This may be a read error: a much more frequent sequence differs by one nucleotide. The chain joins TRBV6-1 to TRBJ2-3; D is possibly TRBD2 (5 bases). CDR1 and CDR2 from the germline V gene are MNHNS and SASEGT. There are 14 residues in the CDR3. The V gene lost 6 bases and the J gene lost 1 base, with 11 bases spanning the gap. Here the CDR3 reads CASRQGSGTDTQYF. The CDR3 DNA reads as TGTGCCAGCAGGCAAGGGAGCGGCACAGATACGCAGTATTTT.

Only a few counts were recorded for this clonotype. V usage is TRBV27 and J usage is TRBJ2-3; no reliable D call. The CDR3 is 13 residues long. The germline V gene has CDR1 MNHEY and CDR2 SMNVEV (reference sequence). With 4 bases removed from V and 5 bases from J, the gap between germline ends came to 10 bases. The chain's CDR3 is CASSSNLGDTQYF. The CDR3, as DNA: TGTGCCAGCAGTTCGAACTTGGGAGATACGCAGTATTTT.

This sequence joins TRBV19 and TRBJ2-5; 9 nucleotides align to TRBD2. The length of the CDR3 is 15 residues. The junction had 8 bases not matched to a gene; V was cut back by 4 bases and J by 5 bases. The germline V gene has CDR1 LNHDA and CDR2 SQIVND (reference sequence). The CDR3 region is CASSTVGGGGETQYF. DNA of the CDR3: TGTGCCAGTAGTACCGTGGGCGGGGGGGGGGAGACCCAGTACTTC.

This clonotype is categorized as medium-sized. Written as DNA, the CDR3 is TGTGCCAGCAGCTCCACCGGGAGGCTCACAGATACGCAGTATTTT. This codes for CASSSTGRLTDTQYF. V is TRBV5-4 and J is TRBJ2-3, with TRBD2 identical over 7 bases. The V gene's germline CDR1 is SGHNT and CDR2 YYREEE (reference sequence). Trimming at V came to 3 bases and at J to 2 bases, leaving 6 bases not matched to a gene. This CDR3 contains 15 residues.

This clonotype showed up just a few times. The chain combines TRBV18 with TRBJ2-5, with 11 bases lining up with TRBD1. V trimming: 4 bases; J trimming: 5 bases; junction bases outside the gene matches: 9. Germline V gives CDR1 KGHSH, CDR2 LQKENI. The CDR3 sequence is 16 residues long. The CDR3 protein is CASSLIGQGASETQYF. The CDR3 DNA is TGTGCCAGCTCACTCATCGGACAGGGGGCTTCGGAGACCCAGTACTTC.

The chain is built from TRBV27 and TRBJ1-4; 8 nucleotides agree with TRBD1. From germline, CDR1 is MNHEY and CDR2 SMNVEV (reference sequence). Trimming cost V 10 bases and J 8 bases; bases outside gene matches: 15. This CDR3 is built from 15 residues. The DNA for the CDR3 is TGTGCCAACAGGCCATACGGACAGGGCGAAGAAAAACTGTTTTTT. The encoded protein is CANRPYGQGEEKLFF.

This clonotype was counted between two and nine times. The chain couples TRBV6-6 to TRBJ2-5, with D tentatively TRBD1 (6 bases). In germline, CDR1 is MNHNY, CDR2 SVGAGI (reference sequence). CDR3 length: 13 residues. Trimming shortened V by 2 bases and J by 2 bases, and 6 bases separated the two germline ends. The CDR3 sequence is CASSYTGQETQYF. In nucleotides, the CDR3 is TGTGCCAGCAGTTACACAGGGCAAGAGACCCAGTACTTC.

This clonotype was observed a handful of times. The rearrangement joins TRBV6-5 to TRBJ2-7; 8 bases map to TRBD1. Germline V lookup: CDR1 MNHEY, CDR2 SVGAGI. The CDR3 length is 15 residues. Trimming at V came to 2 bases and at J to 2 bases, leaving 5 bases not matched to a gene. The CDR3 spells CASSYRRDRPYEQYF. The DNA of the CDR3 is TGTGCCAGCAGTTACCGCCGGGACAGGCCCTACGAGCAGTACTTC.

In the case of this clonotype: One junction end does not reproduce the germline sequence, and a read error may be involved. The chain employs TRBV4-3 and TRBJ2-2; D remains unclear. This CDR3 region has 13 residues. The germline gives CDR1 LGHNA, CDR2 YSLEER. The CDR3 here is CASSQDGPGELFF. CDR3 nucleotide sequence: TGCGCCAGCAGCCAAGATGGACCCGGAGAGCTGTTTTTT.

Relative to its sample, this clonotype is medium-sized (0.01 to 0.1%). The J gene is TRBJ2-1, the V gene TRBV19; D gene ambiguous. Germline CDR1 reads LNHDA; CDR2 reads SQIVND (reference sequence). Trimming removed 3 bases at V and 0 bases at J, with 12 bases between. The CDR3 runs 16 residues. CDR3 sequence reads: CASSIVGPDSYNEQFF. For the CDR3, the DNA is TGTGCCAGTAGTATTGTAGGACCTGACTCCTACAATGAGCAGTTCTTC. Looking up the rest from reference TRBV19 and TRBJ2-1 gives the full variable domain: DGGITQSPKYLFRKEGQNVTLSCEQNLNHDAMYWYRQDPGQGLRLIYYSQIVNDFQKGDIAEGYSVSREKKESFPLTVTSAQKNPTAFYLCASSIVGPDSYNEQFFGPGTRLTVL.

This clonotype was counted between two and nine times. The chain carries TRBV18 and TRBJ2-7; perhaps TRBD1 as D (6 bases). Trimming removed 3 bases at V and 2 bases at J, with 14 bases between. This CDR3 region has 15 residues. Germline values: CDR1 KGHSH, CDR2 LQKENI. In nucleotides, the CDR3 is TGTGCCAGCTCACCGGCTCCGGACAGCGCCTACGAGCAGTACTTC. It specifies CASSPAPDSAYEQYF.

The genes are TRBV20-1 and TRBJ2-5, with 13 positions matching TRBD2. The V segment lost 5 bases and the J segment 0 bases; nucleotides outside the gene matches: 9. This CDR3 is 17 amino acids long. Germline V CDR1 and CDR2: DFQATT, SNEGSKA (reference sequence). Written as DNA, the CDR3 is TGCAGTGCTCTTCCGGGACTAGCGGGGTTTGACCAAGAGACCCAGTACTTC. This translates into CSALPGLAGFDQETQYF.

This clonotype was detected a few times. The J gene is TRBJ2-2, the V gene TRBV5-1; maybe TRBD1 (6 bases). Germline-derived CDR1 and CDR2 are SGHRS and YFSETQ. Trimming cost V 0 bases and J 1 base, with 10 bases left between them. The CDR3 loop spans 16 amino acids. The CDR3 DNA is TGCGCCAGCAGCTTGGCCGTACAGGGGAACACCGGGGAGCTGTTTTTT. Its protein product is CASSLAVQGNTGELFF.

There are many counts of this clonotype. CDR3 protein: CASSQGELAGAAPTQYF. The CDR3 nucleotides read TGTGCCAGTAGTCAGGGGGAGCTAGCGGGGGCCGCCCCTACGCAGTATTTT. The chain joins TRBV19 to TRBJ2-3; 10 nucleotides match TRBD2. The CDR3 is made up of 17 amino acids. Germline trimming cut 5 bases from V and 8 bases from J; bases unmatched to any gene: 16. Germline assignment: CDR1 LNHDA and CDR2 SQIVND (reference sequence).

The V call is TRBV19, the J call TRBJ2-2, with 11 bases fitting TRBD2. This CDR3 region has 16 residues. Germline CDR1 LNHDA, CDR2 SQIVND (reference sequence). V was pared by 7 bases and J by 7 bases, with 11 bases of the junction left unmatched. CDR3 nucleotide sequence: TGTGCCAGTACCCTGGGGCTAGCGGGGGGCCTCGGGGAGCTGTTTTTT. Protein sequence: CASTLGLAGGLGELFF.

CDR3 DNA sequence: TGTGCCAGCAGCCATTCTACAGGGGGCCATCAGCCCCAGCATTTT. This gives the protein CASSHSTGGHQPQHF. J is TRBJ1-5 and V is TRBV12-3 or TRBV12-4; TRBD1 matches 9 bases. This CDR3 comprises 15 residues. V gave up 6 bases and J gave up 5 bases; unmatched junction bases: 8.

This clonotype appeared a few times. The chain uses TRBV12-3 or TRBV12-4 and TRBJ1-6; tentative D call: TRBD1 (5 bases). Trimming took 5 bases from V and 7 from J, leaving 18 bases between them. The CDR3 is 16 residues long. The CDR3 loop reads CASSHQGWGLNSPLHF. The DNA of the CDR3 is TGTGCCAGCAGTCACCAAGGGTGGGGACTCAATTCACCCCTCCACTTT.